One T cell receptor beta chain is described in this entry. The library targeted TCRbeta and was prepared with unique molecular identifiers. From the PCR reads, TCRdb called clonotypes with MiXCR, one entry per CDR3 protein. The sample has roughly 350,000 distinct CDR3 sequences; about 9.3% are singletons. CDR3 length: 16 residues. Germline CDR1 LGHNA, CDR2 YSLEER. The V and J ends lost 6 bases and 5 bases respectively, with 20 bases between them. These data belong to a study of T-cell reconstitution after alpha-beta-depleted transplantation in children. This TCR came from a human donor who donated a stem cell graft to a child with acute lymphoblastic leukemia. This sequence joins TRBV4-3 and TRBJ2-1, with TRBD2 as a possible D gene (7 bases). The sample consisted of PBMCs from the stem cell graft donor, taken from the stem cell graft. CDR3 coding DNA: TGCGCCAGCAGGGCTAGCGGAGGGGGGAAGGACAATGAGCAGTTCTTC. This encodes CASRASGGGKDNEQFF.